The clone carrying this TCR beta chain showed up just a few times. Its antigen is currently unknown. Trimming took 0 bases from V and 7 from J; bases not matched to a gene: 13. The germline V gene encodes CDR1 SQVTM and CDR2 ANQGSEA. The CDR3 is 16 residues long. Ranging in age from roughly 6 to 95, the donors were healthy Caucasian individuals from Russia. Combining a sample-barcoded 5' primer with a J-beta primer mix, a second PCR ran for roughly 6 to 11 cycles. TCRdb analysed the 5' RACE reads with MiXCR anew, one entry per CDR3 protein. This sample has 920,000 or so distinct CDR3 sequences, with 45% found just once. The data derive from a study of blood T cells in healthy people across ages. Study-wide results and limits: Shifts in expanded clonotypes may have been confounded by donor CMV status, which was unknown. Diversity estimates from one million T cells were considered underestimates.

The chain links TRBV29-1 to TRBJ2-5, with 8 positions matching TRBD2. Material for sequencing was blood. This TCR came from a woman aged 55-70 years in good health. This CDR3 reads CSVEDHDSGKVGTQYF. CDR3 DNA sequence: TGCAGCGTTGAAGATCACGATAGCGGGAAGGTGGGGACCCAGTACTTC. The full variable domain, its missing parts supplied by reference TRBV29-1 and TRBJ2-5, is SAVISQKPSRDICQRGTSLTIQCQVDSQVTMMFWYRQQPGQSLTLIATANQGSEATYESGFVIDKFPISRPNLTFSTLTVSNMSPEDSSIYLCSVEDHDSGKVGTQYFGPGTRLLVL.